The rows below give T cell receptor beta chains drawn from one sample of a study of T cell responses to AZD1222 COVID-19 vaccine. Here immunoSEQ multiplex PCR was the method, and the copy in TCRdb shows in-frame clones only, minus some. The repertoire has 120,000 to 150,000 clones, approximately 90% of them found once; the top ten carry about 5.5%. The material sequenced was peripheral blood, taken on day 0 of AZD1222 vaccination. The receptors were gathered from an adult in good health. CDR3s include the opening cysteine and the closing phenylalanine or tryptophan. Each record gives: V gene, J gene, clone size, D gene, CDR3 DNA, CDR3 protein. The D gene is left open where the match is weak. Clone size is not always given. Where it is, it says once, few, many or a class for expanded clones.

V: TRBV19
J: TRBJ1-1
size: -
D: TRBD1
DNA: TGTGCCAGTAGTATAGTTAGGACAGGGTTTCGGCGAACTGAAGCTTTCTTT
CDR3: CASSIVRTGFRRTEAFF

V: TRBV12-3/TRBV12-4
J: TRBJ1-2
size: -
D: TRBD1
DNA: TGTGCCAGCAGCAAGACGGGACAGTATGGCTACACCTTC
CDR3: CASSKTGQYGYTF

V: TRBV7-2
J: TRBJ2-1
size: once
D: -
DNA: TGTGCCAGCGGACCCCCGGACTCCTACAATGAGCAGTTCTTC
CDR3: CASGPPDSYNEQFF

V: TRBV6-2/TRBV6-3
J: TRBJ2-6
size: -
D: -
DNA: TGTGCCAGCAGTTATAATCGTATGCAGGGGTCGGCCAACGTCCTGACTTTC
CDR3: CASSYNRMQGSANVLTF

V: TRBV15
J: TRBJ1-5
size: -
D: -
DNA: TGTGCCACCAGCAGGTCAGCCTCCCTCAATCAGCCCCAGCATTTT
CDR3: CATSRSASLNQPQHF

V: TRBV5-5
J: TRBJ2-4
size: -
D: -
DNA: TGTGCCAGCAGCTTCGTGGAGGGAGCCAAAAACATTCAGTACTTC
CDR3: CASSFVEGAKNIQYF

V: TRBV7-2
J: TRBJ2-7
size: -
D: TRBD1
DNA: TGTGCCAGCAGCCCAACCGGTCCGGGACAGGGGCCCTACGAGCAGTACTTC
CDR3: CASSPTGPGQGPYEQYF

V: TRBV7-2
J: TRBJ2-1
size: -
D: -
DNA: TGTGCCAGCAGCCCCCAAAGACTGTCCGATGAGCAGTTCTTC
CDR3: CASSPQRLSDEQFF

V: TRBV7-9
J: TRBJ2-5
size: -
D: TRBD1
DNA: TGTGCCAGCAGCACTTACCCCAGGGGGCCGGGAGAGACCCAGTACTTC
CDR3: CASSTYPRGPGETQYF

V: TRBV12-3/TRBV12-4
J: TRBJ2-7
size: -
D: -
DNA: TGTGCCAGCAGCCGTATAACGGAGGGCGAGCAGTACTTC
CDR3: CASSRITEGEQYF

V: TRBV23-1
J: TRBJ2-2
size: -
D: -
DNA: TGCGCCAGCAGTCAGCCGGCTAGTACTTTCTCCGCCGGGGAGCTGTTTTTT
CDR3: CASSQPASTFSAGELFF

V: TRBV9
J: TRBJ2-6
size: -
D: -
DNA: TGTGCCAGCAGCCCAGGACACCGACCCTCTGGGGCCAACGTCCTGACTTTC
CDR3: CASSPGHRPSGANVLTF

V: TRBV6-1
J: TRBJ2-7
size: -
D: -
DNA: TGTGCCAGCAGTGAAGGTCTAGAAGCTCCCTACGAGCAGTACTTC
CDR3: CASSEGLEAPYEQYF

V: TRBV4-2
J: TRBJ2-1
size: -
D: TRBD2
DNA: TGTGCCAGCAGCCAAGATCGGGGTTTGGGACTAGCGGTCTACAATGAGCAGTTCTTC
CDR3: CASSQDRGLGLAVYNEQFF

V: TRBV5-1
J: TRBJ1-1
size: -
D: -
DNA: TGCGCCAGCAGAGCAAAGAACACTGAAGCTTTCTTT
CDR3: CASRAKNTEAFF

V: TRBV13
J: TRBJ2-2
size: few
D: TRBD1
DNA: TGTGCCAGCAGCTTAGGGACAGGGATAACCGGGGAGCTGTTTTTT
CDR3: CASSLGTGITGELFF

V: TRBV5-1
J: TRBJ2-5
size: -
D: -
DNA: TGCGCCAGCAGCTTTTTTAGCGGAGAGACCCAGTACTTC
CDR3: CASSFFSGETQYF

V: TRBV19
J: TRBJ1-2
size: once
D: TRBD1
DNA: TGTGCCAGTACCGGGACAGGGGCTGCCTATGGCTACACCTTC
CDR3: CASTGTGAAYGYTF

V: TRBV27
J: TRBJ1-2
size: -
D: TRBD1
DNA: TGTGCCAGCAGCTTCCGGGACAGGGGTGGCTACACCTTC
CDR3: CASSFRDRGGYTF

V: TRBV28
J: TRBJ2-7
size: -
D: -
DNA: TGTGCCAGCAGACACAACCGGGGCTCGTACTACGAGCAGTACTTC
CDR3: CASRHNRGSYYEQYF

V: TRBV7-2
J: TRBJ2-1
size: -
D: -
DNA: TGTGCCAGCAGCTTAGCGGGGGGGCGCGTCAATGAGCAGTTCTTC
CDR3: CASSLAGGRVNEQFF

V: TRBV7-2
J: TRBJ1-4
size: -
D: -
DNA: TGTGCCAGCAGCTTACTCTTCGGGGGGGTGGCAACTAATGAAAAACTGTTTTTT
CDR3: CASSLLFGGVATNEKLFF

V: TRBV6-5
J: TRBJ1-6
size: few
D: -
DNA: TGTGCCAGCTGTTTCAGCTATAATTCACCCCTCCACTTT
CDR3: CASCFSYNSPLHF

V: TRBV7-6
J: TRBJ2-1
size: -
D: -
DNA: TGTGCCAGCAGCTTCCCAACCCTGGCTAGCGTCAATGAGCAGTTCTTC
CDR3: CASSFPTLASVNEQFF

V: TRBV28
J: TRBJ2-7
size: once
D: TRBD1
DNA: TGTGCCAGCAGTTTCCGGACAGGGTCCTACGAGCAGTACTTC
CDR3: CASSFRTGSYEQYF

V: TRBV2
J: TRBJ2-3
size: -
D: -
DNA: TGTGCCAGCAGTTGGGACTTCACAGATACGCAGTATTTT
CDR3: CASSWDFTDTQYF